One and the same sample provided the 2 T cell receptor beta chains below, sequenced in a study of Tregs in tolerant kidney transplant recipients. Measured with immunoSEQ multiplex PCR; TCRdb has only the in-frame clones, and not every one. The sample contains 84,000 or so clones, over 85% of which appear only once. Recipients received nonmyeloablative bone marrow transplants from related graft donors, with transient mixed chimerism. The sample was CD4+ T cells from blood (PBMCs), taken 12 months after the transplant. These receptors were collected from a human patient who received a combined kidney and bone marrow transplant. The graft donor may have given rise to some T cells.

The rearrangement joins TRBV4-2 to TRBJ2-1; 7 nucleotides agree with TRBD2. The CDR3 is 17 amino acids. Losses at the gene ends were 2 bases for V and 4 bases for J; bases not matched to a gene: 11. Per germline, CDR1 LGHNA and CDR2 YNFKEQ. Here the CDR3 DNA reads TGTGCCAGCAGCCAAAATCCCCTAGCGGAAGGTTACAATGAGCAGTTCTTC. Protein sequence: CASSQNPLAEGYNEQFF.

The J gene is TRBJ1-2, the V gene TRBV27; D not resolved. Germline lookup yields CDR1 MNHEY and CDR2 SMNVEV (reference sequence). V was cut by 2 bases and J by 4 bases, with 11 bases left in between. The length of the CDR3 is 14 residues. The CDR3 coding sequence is TGTGCCAGCAGTTTAACGCCCGAGATCTATGGCTACACCTTC. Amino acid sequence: CASSLTPEIYGYTF.